This is a list of T cell receptor beta chains from one sample in a study of T cells in Graves' hyperthyroidism and ophthalmopathy. Each CDR3 protein is one row after TCRdb ran MiXCR on the multiplex PCR reads. The profile covers over 250,000 distinct CDR3 sequences, with roughly 20% appearing a single time and about 60% taken by the ten largest. Sequencing was carried out using blood. The receptors stem from a man aged 25 to 45 with Graves' ophthalmopathy. Each CDR3 is given without its conserved first and last residue.

TRBV2	TRBJ1-1	ASSYRYTEAF
TRBV5-1	TRBJ2-2	ASSGLQGANTGELF
TRBV28	TRBJ2-7	ASSPSGSNDEQY
TRBV28	TRBJ2-1	ASISGTSGSYEQF
TRBV20-1	TRBJ2-3	SARARLTGENTQY
TRBV19	TRBJ1-1	ASSMNRGRGGTEAF
TRBV27	TRBJ1-1	ASRQRRENTEAF
TRBV5-4	TRBJ1-6	ASSAGPSSYNSPLH
TRBV30	TRBJ2-3	ACALATTQY
TRBV2	TRBJ1-1	ASRGLAEAF
TRBV28	TRBJ1-6	ASSQGWDSPLH
TRBV27	TRBJ2-7	ASKGPRNSYEQY
TRBV9	TRBJ2-5	ASSVLGTMEETQY
TRBV30	TRBJ1-1	AWSPGQGFGAF
TRBV6-1	TRBJ1-3	ASSPDRVNGNTIY
TRBV28	TRBJ1-2	ASVTGGQGATGYT
TRBV12-3/TRBV12-4	TRBJ1-1	ASVSWANTEAF
TRBV7-9	TRBJ1-3	ASSLSRAAGSNTIY
TRBV18	TRBJ2-1	ASSPSLDRVNEQF
TRBV6-2/TRBV6-3	TRBJ2-1	ASSYLGRDEQF
TRBV15	TRBJ1-6	ATSRDYRAVGVNSPLH
TRBV5-1	TRBJ2-5	ASSLTGQGETQY
TRBV11-2	TRBJ1-2	ASSLTNSYGYT
TRBV6-1	TRBJ2-7	ASSHIPGLIYASYEQY
TRBV20-1	TRBJ2-5	SAWGTSGRETQY
TRBV28	TRBJ2-5	ASSSDRAGTQY
TRBV3-1	TRBJ1-1	ASSQGGLNTEAF
TRBV7-9	TRBJ1-4	ASEAGQGGEKLF
TRBV3-1	TRBJ2-3	ASSRDYIGTQY
TRBV4-1	TRBJ1-1	ASTLVGGLGTEAF
TRBV9	TRBJ2-3	ASSVELAGGSDTQY
TRBV11-2	TRBJ2-4	ASSSRSGTSNGSKNIQY
TRBV7-6	TRBJ1-1	ASSSPTGRAF
TRBV24-1	TRBJ1-2	ATSGLRAPDYGYT
TRBV27	TRBJ1-1	ASSYLTGASEAF
TRBV19	TRBJ2-5	ASRSGTTGETQY
TRBV30	TRBJ1-2	AWTGGGDGYT